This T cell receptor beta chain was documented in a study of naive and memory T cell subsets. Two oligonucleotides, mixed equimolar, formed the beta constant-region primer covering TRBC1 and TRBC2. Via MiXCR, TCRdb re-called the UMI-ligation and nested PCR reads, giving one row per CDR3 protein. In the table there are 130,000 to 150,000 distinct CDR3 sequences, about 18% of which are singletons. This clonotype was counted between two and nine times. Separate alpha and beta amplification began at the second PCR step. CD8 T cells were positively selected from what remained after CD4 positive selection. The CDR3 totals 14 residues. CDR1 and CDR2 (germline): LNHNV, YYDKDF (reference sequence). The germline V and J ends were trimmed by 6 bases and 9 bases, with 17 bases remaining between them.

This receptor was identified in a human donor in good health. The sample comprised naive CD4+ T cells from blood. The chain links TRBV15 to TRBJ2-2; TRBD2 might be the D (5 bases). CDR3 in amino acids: CATRGPGSPRELFF. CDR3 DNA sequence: TGTGCCACCAGAGGCCCGGGATCCCCCCGGGAGCTGTTTTTT.